This T cell receptor (beta chain) was captured in a study of siplizumab effects on memory and regulatory T cells. Study results and limitations: Researchers could map only a minor fraction of alloreactive clones to unstimulated subsets. Naive T cells appeared more varied than memory cells and looked like key alloresponse contributors. Suppressive function of proliferating Tregs from siplizumab cultures was not confirmed. Controls showed an average of around 26% Treg-derived mappable alloreactive CD4+ clones, while siplizumab showed around 69%.

From germline, CDR1 is WNHNN and CDR2 SYGVQD (reference sequence). Trimming cost V 3 bases and J 0 bases, with 7 bases left between them. The CDR3 extends over 14 amino acids. Worth noting for this clone: Its antigen remains unidentified.

TCRdb keeps only in-frame clones here, not all; method: immunoSEQ multiplex PCR. This sample has approximately 110,000 clones, with under 95% found just once. V and J are TRBV10-1 and TRBJ2-3; a possible D gene is TRBD1 (5 bases). The sequence was collected from a human donor in good health. The source material was CD4+ T cells sorted from blood. CDR3 DNA: TGCGCCAGCAGTGATAGGGGCAGCACAGATACGCAGTATTTT. Translation: CASSDRGSTDTQYF.